This T cell receptor (beta chain) was captured in a study of graft-versus-host responses after intestinal transplantation. Looking at the study overall: Grafts were multivisceral, liver-intestinal, or isolated intestinal.

TCRdb's copy holds only in-frame clones and misses some; the assay was immunoSEQ multiplex PCR. In the table there are some 96,000 clones, more than 85% of which are singletons. Comments on this clone: Antigen: not known.

Study observations and caveats: GvH clones occurred in recipient marrow; some first appeared in ileum or blood.

J gave up 5 bases and V 3 bases, and 9 bases lay outside the gene matches. This CDR3 is built from 18 residues. Germline CDR1 is LGHNA and CDR2 is YNFKEQ. This chain links TRBV4-2 with TRBJ2-5; 16 bases fit TRBD2. This TCR derives from a human donor who was the organ donor for an intestinal transplant. The sequences come from unstimulated CD4+ T cells sorted from spleen or lymph node cells, collected before transplant. The CDR3 coding sequence is TGTGCCAGCAGCCATTCCGGGACTAGCGGGGGGGCTTTGGAGACCCAGTACTTC. Amino acids: CASSHSGTSGGALETQYF.